These 14 T cell receptor beta chains came from one sample sequenced in a study of early T cells in non-severe SARS-CoV-2 infection. A single record per CDR3 protein comes from TCRdb applying MiXCR to the 5' RACE reads. This table has about 28,000 distinct CDR3 sequences, roughly 4.6% appearing once. Sample: whole blood, taken at baseline. The receptors stem from an adult who was a healthcare worker with PCR-confirmed SARS-CoV-2 infection or an uninfected control (not recorded which).

This clonotype was recorded at least ten times. The gene calls are TRBV5-1 and TRBJ1-1; 7 positions match TRBD1. The V segment lost 5 bases and the J segment 8 bases; nucleotides outside the gene matches: 6. The CDR3 is made up of 12 amino acids. The germline CDR1 and CDR2 sequences are SGHRS and YFSETQ. In DNA, the CDR3 is TGCGCCAGCAGATATGACAGGGTGGAAGCTTTCTTT. Protein sequence: CASRYDRVEAFF.

This clonotype was observed a handful of times. This chain uses TRBV20-1 with TRBJ1-5, with D possibly matching TRBD1 (6 bases). This CDR3 region has 13 residues. Germline V gene data show CDR1 as DFQATT and CDR2 as SNEGSKA (reference sequence). V was clipped by 4 bases and J by 5 bases, with 12 bases between them. CDR3 nucleotide sequence: TGCAGTGCTATACAGGGAACAGATCAGCCCCAGCATTTT. Translation gives CSAIQGTDQPQHF.

There are many counts of this clonotype. The rearrangement links TRBV19 to TRBJ2-6, with unresolved D. Per germline, CDR1 LNHDA and CDR2 SQIVND (reference sequence). The CDR3 is 15 residues long. The V end was cut by 2 bases, the J end by 4 bases, with 9 bases between. The CDR3 reads CASSILKAGANVLTF. As DNA, the CDR3 is TGTGCCAGTAGTATACTGAAGGCCGGGGCCAACGTCCTGACTTTC. Combining the CDR3 with reference TRBV19 and TRBJ2-6 gives the whole variable domain DGGITQSPKYLFRKEGQNVTLSCEQNLNHDAMYWYRQDPGQGLRLIYYSQIVNDFQKGDIAEGYSVSREKKESFPLTVTSAQKNPTAFYLCASSILKAGANVLTFGAGSRLTVL.

This chain joins TRBV10-1 and TRBJ2-3; 9 nucleotides align to TRBD1. The germline CDR1 and CDR2 sequences are WNHNN and SYGVQD (reference sequence). The junction had 18 bases not matched to a gene; V was cut back by 6 bases and J by 5 bases. The CDR3 runs 18 residues. The CDR3 DNA reads TGCGCCAGCAGCCTAGCCGGCCGGGACAGGGTTTTCGGAGATACGCAGTATTTT. It is translated as CASSLAGRDRVFGDTQYF.

This clonotype showed up many times. CDR3 protein: CASSTAPTGELFF. CDR3 coding DNA: TGTGCCAGCAGCACCGCCCCGACCGGGGAGCTGTTTTTT. The chain is built from TRBV7-3 and TRBJ2-2, with unresolved D. This CDR3 spans 13 amino acids. Germline loops: CDR1 SGHTA, CDR2 FQGTGA. The V and J ends lost 5 bases and 5 bases respectively, with 9 bases between them.

Comment on this clonotype: A read error may explain this, as a much larger clone is one base away. The chain has TRBV6-5 and TRBJ2-4; tentatively, D is TRBD1 (6 bases). The V end was cut by 1 base, the J end by 2 bases, with 12 bases between. Germline lookup yields CDR1 MNHEY and CDR2 SVGAGI. The CDR3 sequence is 16 residues long. CDR3 sequence: CASSYLAQGTKNIQYF. CDR3 coding DNA: TGTGCCAGCAGTTACTTGGCCCAGGGGACCAAAAACATTCAGTACTTC.

The rearrangement uses TRBV7-6 and TRBJ2-7; maybe TRBD2 (5 bases). Germline CDR1 SGHVS, CDR2 FNYEAQ. Trimming removed 2 bases from V and 0 bases from J, with 8 bases in between. The CDR3 is 14 amino acids. The CDR3 sequence: CASSLQLDSYEQYF. CDR3 nucleotides: TGTGCCAGCAGCTTACAACTAGACTCCTACGAGCAGTACTTC.

This clonotype was detected only a few times. J is TRBJ2-3 and V is TRBV7-3; 7 bases match TRBD2. This CDR3 has 13 amino acids. Germline V gene data show CDR1 as SGHTA and CDR2 as FQGTGA. J lost 3 bases, V lost 6 bases, and 3 bases had no gene match. CDR3 sequence (DNA): TGTGCCAGCAGGGCCGGGGGGACAGATACGCAGTATTTT. This encodes CASRAGGTDTQYF.

This clonotype showed up many times. The gene calls are TRBV9 and TRBJ2-7, with D possibly called TRBD1 or TRBD2 (5 bases each). Looked up from germline, CDR1 is SGDLS and CDR2 is YYNGEE. This CDR3 has 14 amino acids. The V gene lost 3 bases and the J gene lost 2 bases, with 12 bases spanning the gap. The CDR3 is CASSAGPTAYEQYF. CDR3 bases: TGTGCCAGCAGCGCGGGACCTACCGCCTACGAGCAGTACTTC.

By sample fraction, this clonotype is medium-sized. J is TRBJ2-5 and V is TRBV6-6; D call uncertain. The germline V gene encodes CDR1 MNHNY and CDR2 SVGAGI (reference sequence). V lost 0 bases to trimming and J lost 5 bases, with 7 bases between them. The CDR3 sequence is 13 residues long. The chain's CDR3 is CASSYSNAETQYF. CDR3 in DNA: TGTGCCAGCAGTTACTCGAACGCGGAGACCCAGTACTTC.

V is TRBV29-1 and J is TRBJ2-7; D gene ambiguous. Trimming removed 7 bases at V and 3 bases at J, with 10 bases between. CDR3 length: 11 residues. Germline V gene data show CDR1 as SQVTM and CDR2 as ANQGSEA. This CDR3 is CSGRVGYEQYF. CDR3 in DNA: TGCAGCGGAAGGGTTGGCTACGAGCAGTACTTC.

This clonotype was counted between two and nine times. The chain combines TRBV6-6 with TRBJ1-5; no definite D call. Trimming pared 5 bases from V and 8 bases from J, leaving 7 bases between. This CDR3 comprises 11 residues. The V gene's germline CDR1 is MNHNY and CDR2 SVGAGI (reference sequence). The CDR3: CASSEREPQHF. The DNA for the CDR3 is TGTGCCAGCAGTGAACGCGAGCCCCAGCATTTT.

This clonotype has ten or more counts. V usage is TRBV12-3 or TRBV12-4 and J usage is TRBJ2-5; 8 bases agree with TRBD2. V lost 5 bases, J lost 4 bases, and 6 bases stayed unmatched. The CDR3 runs 14 residues. Here the CDR3 DNA reads TGTGCCAGCAGTGGTAGCGGGGAGGGAGAGACCCAGTACTTC. This gives the protein CASSGSGEGETQYF.

At least ten counts were recorded for this clonotype. This sequence joins TRBV7-6 and TRBJ1-4; 8 nucleotides line up with TRBD1. Germline CDR1 and CDR2: SGHVS and FNYEAQ. This CDR3 has 16 amino acids. V lost 7 bases to trimming and J lost 2 bases; unmatched junction nucleotides: 9. CDR3 sequence: CASNLGQGGTNEKLFF. CDR3 nucleotide sequence: TGTGCCAGCAACCTAGGACAGGGAGGCACTAATGAAAAACTGTTTTTT.